The sequence of this T cell receptor beta chain was determined in a study of human T cells and chemical hapten exposure. In TCRdb, the RACE reads were re-called with MiXCR into one record per CDR3 protein. The top ten hold around 3.4% of the sample, which has under 130,000 distinct CDR3 sequences, around 10% seen once. This clonotype occurred a few times. Germline loops: CDR1 MNHEY, CDR2 SVGEGT. The CDR3 covers 15 residues. Trimming took 4 bases from V and 8 from J; bases not matched to a gene: 6. The time point here: patch test 1, 2 weeks after DPC sensitization. This sample's treatment: therapeutic diphenylcyclopropenone sensitization with weekly scalp DPC.

V gene TRBV6-2 or TRBV6-3 combines with J gene TRBJ2-1; 12 positions match TRBD1. The TCR sequence derives from a woman in her forties with alopecia areata. Some clones in this sample may be carry-over from other donors' samples. The sequencing used whole blood, collected in connection with sensitization to the hapten diphenylcyclopropenone (DPC). This CDR3 reads CASSSWDRGHDEQFF. Written as DNA, the CDR3 is TGTGCCAGCAGTTCCTGGGACAGGGGGCATGATGAGCAGTTCTTC.